This T cell receptor (beta chain) originates from a study of T-cell memory formation after mild COVID-19. In the study overall: Clusters were largely donor specific.

About this clonotype itself: As yet, its antigen is unknown.

The CDR3 totals 17 residues. V lost 0 bases and J lost 0, with 14 bases in between. Germline V gene lookup returns CDR1 DFQATT and CDR2 SNEGSKA (reference sequence). TCRdb itself ran the 5' RACE reads through MiXCR, one entry per CDR3 protein. The sample lists some 320,000 distinct CDR3 sequences, roughly 13% occurring once. Whole-study findings and limits: Whereas later expanders leaned CD4+, clones contracting day 15 to 85 showed a balanced CD4/CD8 makeup. Pre-infection memory already had some responding clones, implying cross-reactive memory joined. Largely, contracting CD4+ clones fell within CM and EM, and contracting CD8+ clones within EMRA.

This clonotype was obtained from a man younger than 35 who had mild COVID-19 (a few samples of this study predate the infection). Cell type and time point are not known. The chain combines TRBV20-1 with TRBJ2-2; possibly TRBD1 or TRBD2 for D (5 bases each). Sequencing was performed on PBMCs or a T cell subset sorted from them (not recorded which). The CDR3 here is CSARDRRLGANTGELFF. CDR3 DNA: TGCAGTGCTAGAGATCGGAGACTGGGGGCGAACACCGGGGAGCTGTTTTTT.